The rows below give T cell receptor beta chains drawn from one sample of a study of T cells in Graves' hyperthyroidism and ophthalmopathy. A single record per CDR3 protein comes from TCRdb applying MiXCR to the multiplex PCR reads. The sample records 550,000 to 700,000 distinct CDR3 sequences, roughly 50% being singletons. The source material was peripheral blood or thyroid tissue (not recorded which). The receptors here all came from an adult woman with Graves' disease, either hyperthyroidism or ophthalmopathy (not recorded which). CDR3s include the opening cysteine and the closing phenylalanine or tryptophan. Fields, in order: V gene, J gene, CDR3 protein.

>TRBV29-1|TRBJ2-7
CSLGGGTSLYEQYF
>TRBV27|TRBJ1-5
CASRGAYSNQPQHF
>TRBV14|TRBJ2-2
CASSQPEGRPGELFF
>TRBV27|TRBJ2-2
CASSPRDTGELFF
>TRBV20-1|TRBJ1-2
CSAATGAYGYTF
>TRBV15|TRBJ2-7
CATSTFGQLYEQYF
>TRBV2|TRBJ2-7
CASSELGDEQYF
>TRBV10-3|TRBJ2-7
CAVSGWGGEQYF
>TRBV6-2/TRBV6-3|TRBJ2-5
CASSYRAGGTDQYF
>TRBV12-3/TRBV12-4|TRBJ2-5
CASSFRQGVETQYF
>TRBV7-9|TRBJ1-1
CASSFLSGNTEAFF
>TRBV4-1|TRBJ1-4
CASSPQGGRRQLFF
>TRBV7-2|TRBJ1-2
CASSRGTAANYGYTF
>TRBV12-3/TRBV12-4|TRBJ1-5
CASSLGSRANQPQHF
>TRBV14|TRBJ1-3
CASSHLDESVNTIYF
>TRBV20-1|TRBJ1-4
CSAPQGQGKLFF
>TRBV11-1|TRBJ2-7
CASAGGLAYEQYF
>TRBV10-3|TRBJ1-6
CAIKEERDNSPLHF
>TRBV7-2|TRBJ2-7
CASSPAGDIYEQYF
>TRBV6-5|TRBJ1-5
CASSRDRHSNQPQHF
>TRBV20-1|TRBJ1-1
CSARVGTSNAFF
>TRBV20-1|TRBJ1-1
CSAGGGTNTEAFF
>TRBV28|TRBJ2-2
CASSPLRGTGELFF
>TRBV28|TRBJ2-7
CASSLGREVSEQYF
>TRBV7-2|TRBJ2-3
CASSFIAGGPGDTQYF
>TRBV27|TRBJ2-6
CASKKGQGISGANVLTF
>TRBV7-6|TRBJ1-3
CASSGAVTGMNTIYF
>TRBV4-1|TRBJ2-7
CASSQASGSRLEQYF
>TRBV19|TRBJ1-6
CASQDGGINSPLHF
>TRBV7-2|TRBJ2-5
CASSLAGTSGRETQYF
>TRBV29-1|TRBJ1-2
CSGRQQGALGYTF
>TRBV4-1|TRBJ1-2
CASSQDLTGYYGYTF
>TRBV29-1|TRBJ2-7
CSVDGTSGRSEQYF
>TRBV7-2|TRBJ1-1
CASSPKDGGRHTEAFF
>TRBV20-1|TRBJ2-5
CSVPTWGGTGSETQYF
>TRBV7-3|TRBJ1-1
CASSFQGGNTEAFF
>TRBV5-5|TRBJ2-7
CASSYPVTPYEQYF
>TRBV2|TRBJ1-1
CASTPAVNTEAFF
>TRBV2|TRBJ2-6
CASSESGGASGANVLTF
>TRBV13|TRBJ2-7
CASSPRWSSYEQYF
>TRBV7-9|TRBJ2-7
CASSSWGTGGYEQYF
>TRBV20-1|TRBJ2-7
CSVGRRGPTYEQYF